One T cell receptor (beta chain) is described in this entry. At one end, the junction sequence differs from germline, possibly due to a read error. TCRdb re-analysed the RT-PCR reads in MiXCR, keeping a single row per CDR3 protein. This sample yields about 680,000 distinct CDR3 sequences, of which 14% are seen a single time; 3% to 4.5% belongs to the top ten. CDR1 is SGHRS and CDR2 is YFSETQ in the germline V gene. The CDR3 is 16 residues long. The chain carries TRBV5-1 and TRBJ1-1; possibly TRBD1 for D (5 bases). Sequencing input: memory CD4+ T cells from blood. The source is a female donor in good health, serving as a healthy control. CDR3 region: CASRLGLGQMNTEAFF. The CDR3 DNA reads as TGCGCCAGCAGGTTGGGTTTGGGGCAGATGAACACTGAAGCTTTCTTT.